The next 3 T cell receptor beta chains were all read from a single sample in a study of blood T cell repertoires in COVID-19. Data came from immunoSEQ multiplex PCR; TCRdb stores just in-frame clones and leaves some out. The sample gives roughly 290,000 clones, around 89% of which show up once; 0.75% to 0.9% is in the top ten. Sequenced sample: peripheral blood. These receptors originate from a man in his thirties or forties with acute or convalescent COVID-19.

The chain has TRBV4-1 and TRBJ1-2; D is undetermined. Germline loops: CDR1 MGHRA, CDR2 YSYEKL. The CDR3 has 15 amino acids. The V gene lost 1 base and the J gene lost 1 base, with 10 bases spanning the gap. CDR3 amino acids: CASSQGVEVNYGYTF. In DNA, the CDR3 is TGCGCCAGCAGCCAAGGGGTTGAGGTTAACTATGGCTACACCTTC.

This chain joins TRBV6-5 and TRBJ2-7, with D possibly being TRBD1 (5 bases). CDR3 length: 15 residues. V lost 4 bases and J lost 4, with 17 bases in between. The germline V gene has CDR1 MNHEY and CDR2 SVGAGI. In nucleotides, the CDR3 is TGTGCCAGCAGTTCTATAGTTCTGGGGCCATACGAGCAGTACTTC. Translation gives CASSSIVLGPYEQYF.

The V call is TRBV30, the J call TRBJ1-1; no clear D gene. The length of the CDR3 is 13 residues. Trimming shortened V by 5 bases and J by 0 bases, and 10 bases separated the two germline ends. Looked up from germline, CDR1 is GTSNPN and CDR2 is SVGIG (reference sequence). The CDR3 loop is CAWSRTLNTEAFF. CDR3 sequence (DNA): TGTGCCTGGTCTCGAACATTGAACACTGAAGCTTTCTTT.